This passage covers 15 T cell receptor beta chains from one sample sequenced in a study of PD-1 blockade in classical Hodgkin lymphoma. Time point in this sample: cycle 4 day 1 (C4D1), after less than 7 weeks of nivolumab. Every patient had relapsed following autologous stem cell transplantation, and cohorts differed in brentuximab vedotin exposure. Purification of CD4+ T cells from thawed PBMCs was performed via magnetic negative selection. The method was immunoSEQ multiplex PCR; TCRdb's version includes in-frame clones alone and lacks a portion of them. The repertoire holds approximately 20,000 clones, with less than 85% as singletons. The sequenced sample was CD4+ T cells from blood, obtained before the fourth cycle of nivolumab. The receptors here all came from a human donor with classical Hodgkin lymphoma.

The V gene is TRBV10-2, the J gene TRBJ2-7; D gene ambiguous. CDR3 length equals 14 residues. The germline V gene has CDR1 WSHSY and CDR2 SAAADI. The V and J ends lost 0 bases and 0 bases respectively, with 6 bases between them. The CDR3 reads CASSESVSSYEQYF. CDR3 coding DNA: TGCGCCAGCAGTGAGTCAGTAAGCTCCTACGAGCAGTACTTC.

In its sample, this clone was seen a few times. The CDR3, as DNA: TGTGCCAGCAGCTTAGCGGGTGGCATCTACAATGAGCAGTTCTTC. This codes for CASSLAGGIYNEQFF. The chain couples TRBV7-9 to TRBJ2-1; D unresolved. CDR1 SEHNR and CDR2 FQNEAQ come from the germline V gene (reference sequence). V lost 0 bases to trimming and J lost 3 bases, with 9 bases between them. This CDR3 contains 15 residues.

This clone has only a few counts. The chain employs TRBV25-1 and TRBJ1-1; D is uncertain. The length of the CDR3 is 12 residues. The V and J ends lost 5 bases and 0 bases respectively, with 4 bases between them. The V gene's germline CDR1 is MGHDK and CDR2 SYGVNS. The DNA of the CDR3 is TGTGCCAGCAGTCAATTGAACACTGAAGCTTTCTTT. Protein: CASSQLNTEAFF. The entire variable domain, with the rest obtained from reference TRBV25-1 and TRBJ1-1, is as follows: EADIYQTPRYLVIGTGKKITLECSQTMGHDKMYWYQQDPGMELHLIHYSYGVNSTEKGDLSSESTVSRIRTEHFPLTLESARPSHTSQYLCASSQLNTEAFFGQGTRLTVV.

This rearrangement joins TRBV4-1 to TRBJ2-2; TRBD2 aligns across 12 bases. CDR1 is MGHRA, CDR2 YSYEKL, per germline. Germline trimming cut 1 base from V and 4 bases from J; bases unmatched to any gene: 1. CDR3 length equals 16 residues. The chain's CDR3 is CASSQASGRATGELFF. For the CDR3, the DNA is TGCGCCAGCAGCCAAGCTAGCGGGAGGGCCACCGGGGAGCTGTTTTTT.

This clone occurred once. This chain links TRBV6-6 with TRBJ1-1, with D possibly TRBD1 on 5 matching bases. Trimming took 6 bases from V and 1 from J, leaving 9 bases between them. The CDR3 has 13 amino acids. CDR1 and CDR2 from the germline V gene are MNHNY and SVGAGI (reference sequence). The CDR3 region is CASSLGTNTEAFF. The CDR3 DNA reads as TGTGCCAGCAGCCTAGGGACGAACACTGAAGCTTTCTTT.

The chain uses TRBV7-7 and TRBJ2-5; 7 positions match TRBD2. Germline V gene data show CDR1 as SSHAT and CDR2 as FNYEAQ (reference sequence). The trim removed 1 base at V and 5 bases at J, leaving 7 bases unmatched. CDR3 size: 15 residues. In nucleotides, the CDR3 is TGTGCCAGCAGCTTAGGGGGCGGGGGTACGGAGACCCAGTACTTC. Its protein product is CASSLGGGGTETQYF.

This chain uses TRBV18 with TRBJ1-1; D is undetermined. V was trimmed by 3 bases and J by 1 base, leaving 6 bases between them. The CDR3 spans 13 residues. Germline CDR1 KGHSH, CDR2 LQKENI. CDR3 loop: CASSPEGNTEAFF. The CDR3 DNA is TGTGCCAGCTCACCGGAGGGGAACACTGAAGCTTTCTTT.

The chain employs TRBV2 and TRBJ2-7; no firm D call. Germline V gene sequence: CDR1 SNHLY, CDR2 FYNNEI. The CDR3 runs 11 residues. V lost 9 bases, J lost 4 bases, and 10 bases lay in between. CDR3 sequence: CASSLGYEQYF. CDR3 DNA: TGTGCCAGTAGCTTAGGGTACGAGCAGTACTTC.

The V and J genes are TRBV9 and TRBJ2-2, with TRBD1 identical over 7 bases. This CDR3 is 15 amino acids long. V lost 3 bases and J lost 6; bases outside the gene matches: 8. Per the germline V gene, CDR1 is SGDLS and CDR2 is YYNGEE. CDR3 DNA: TGTGCCAGCAGCGACAGACAGGGAAAGTCCGGGGAGCTGTTTTTT. This translates into CASSDRQGKSGELFF.

V is TRBV5-6 and J is TRBJ2-5; 7 positions agree with TRBD1. There are 14 residues in the CDR3. The germline V gene encodes CDR1 SGHDT and CDR2 YYEEEE. V shed 4 bases and J 5 bases; nucleotides not matched to a gene: 8. CDR3 loop: CASSQPTGSETQYF. The CDR3 bases are TGTGCCAGCAGCCAGCCGACAGGGTCCGAGACCCAGTACTTC.

This clone is a singleton in its sample. The chain recombines TRBV5-6 with TRBJ1-1; no firm D call. This CDR3 has 13 residues. Trimming pared 6 bases from V and 8 bases from J, leaving 17 bases between. Germline V lookup: CDR1 SGHDT, CDR2 YYEEEE. In nucleotides, the CDR3 is TGTGCCAGCACACAACTCCCGCTCGGGGAAGCTTTCTTT. This gives the protein CASTQLPLGEAFF.

V usage is TRBV6-1 and J usage is TRBJ2-7; tentatively, D is TRBD1 (5 bases). This CDR3 is built from 12 residues. The germline gives CDR1 MNHNS, CDR2 SASEGT. V was pared by 5 bases and J by 5 bases, with 10 bases between. DNA of the CDR3: TGTGCCAGCAGTAACAGGATCCACGAGCAGTACTTC. It translates to CASSNRIHEQYF.

The chain joins TRBV2 to TRBJ1-1; the D is unclear. From germline, CDR1 is SNHLY and CDR2 FYNNEI. Trimming left V 8 bases short and J 5 bases short, with 18 bases between. CDR3 size: 14 residues. CDR3 DNA sequence: TGTGCCAGCGGCCAACGGTTCCTGGGGACTGAAGCTTTCTTT. As protein: CASGQRFLGTEAFF.

The V gene is TRBV12-5, the J gene TRBJ1-1; 8 bases are a match to TRBD1. The CDR3 loop spans 13 amino acids. Trimming at V came to 6 bases and at J to 5 bases, leaving 5 bases not matched to a gene. CDR1 is LGHNT and CDR2 is FRNRAP in the germline V gene. In nucleotides, the CDR3 is TGTGCTAGTGGCTCCACAGGGGGAACTGAAGCTTTCTTT. Its protein is CASGSTGGTEAFF.

The chain joins TRBV28 to TRBJ2-1, with D possibly being TRBD1 (5 bases). CDR3 length: 16 residues. Looked up from germline, CDR1 is MDHEN and CDR2 is SYDVKM. The V gene lost 7 bases and the J gene lost 0 bases, with 16 bases spanning the gap. In nucleotides, the CDR3 is TGTGCCAGCACTAAAATTGTCGGACACTCCTACAATGAGCAGTTCTTC. Protein: CASTKIVGHSYNEQFF.